Reported below is one T cell receptor (beta chain). The data were obtained in a study of shared clonotypes between healthy human individuals. In the authors' methods: ImmunoSEQ yielded junction-only sequences lacking quality scores, so filtering differed. Sequenced by immunoSEQ multiplex PCR; TCRdb stores in-frame clones only, minus some. V, J and clone size are taken as reported in that table, and D and trimming were inferred from the DNA itself. The table includes 2 million to 2.5 million clones, 85% to 95% detected once. Germline V gene lookup returns CDR1 KGHSH and CDR2 LQKENI. Trimming removed 6 bases from V and 8 bases from J, with 16 bases in between. The CDR3 covers 14 residues.

This receptor was identified in a man aged 18 to 29 in good health. Some clones in this sample may be carry-over from other donors' samples. J is TRBJ1-4 and V is TRBV18; TRBD1 is a possible D gene (6 bases). Sequenced sample: naive CD4+ T cells from PBMCs. Sample subset: CD45RA+ positively selected. As DNA, the CDR3 is TGTGCCAGCTCTGCGGACAGCCTTTCCGAAAAACTGTTTTTT. Translating it yields CASSADSLSEKLFF.